This T cell receptor beta chain was captured by sequencing in a study of CD8+CD57+ T cells in acquired aplastic anemia. Study details: Healthy donors yielded some 9.9 million CD4+ cell reads on average.

This clonotype was observed at least ten times. The antigen is not known. V lost 6 bases and J lost 3, with 11 bases in between. This CDR3 region has 13 residues. According to the study, genomic DNA was the template for TCR beta VDJ and CDR3 profiling. TCRdb processed the reads anew with MiXCR; each CDR3 protein has one entry. The sample yields some 220,000 distinct CDR3 sequences, 34% seen once. Whole-study findings and limits: Patients and controls had in common some 30 CD8+ CDR3 sequences.

This sequence was found in a human donor in good health, serving as a control. This chain joins TRBV12-3 or TRBV12-4 and TRBJ2-5; no clear D. Sequenced: sorted CD4+, CD8+, or CD8+CD57+ T cells (not recorded which) from PBMCs. The CDR3 region has the DNA TGTGCCAGCAGGGTATCGTCCAAAGAGACCCAGTACTTC. Translating it yields CASRVSSKETQYF.